The rows below give T cell receptor beta chains drawn from one sample of a study of blood T cell repertoires in COVID-19. Generated by immunoSEQ multiplex PCR, the TCRdb table keeps only in-frame clones and is missing some. This table has about 49,000 clones, around four fifths appearing once. The sequenced material came from peripheral blood. The receptors originated from a human donor in a cohort sampled during active COVID-19. Both conserved end residues are part of each CDR3. A D gene is named only where the DNA matches it firmly. Clone sizes are given selectively: once, few, many, or a class where the clone is expanded.

abundance: .
v_gene: TRBV5-4
len: 14
j_gene: TRBJ1-2
d_gene: TRBD1
CDR3nt: TGTGCCAGCAGTCAAGACAGGGGAAGCTATGGCTACACCTTC
CDR3aa: CASSQDRGSYGYTF

abundance: .
v_gene: TRBV29-1
len: 15
j_gene: TRBJ1-2
d_gene: TRBD1
CDR3nt: TGCAGCGTCGACGAATTTGGACAGGGATGGGAAGGCTACACCTTC
CDR3aa: CSVDEFGQGWEGYTF

abundance: .
v_gene: TRBV6-5
len: 12
j_gene: TRBJ2-7
d_gene: .
CDR3nt: TGTGCCAGCAGGTATGACAGCAACGAGCAGTACTTC
CDR3aa: CASRYDSNEQYF

abundance: .
v_gene: TRBV29-1
len: 12
j_gene: TRBJ1-1
d_gene: .
CDR3nt: TGCAGCGCATCGGGAGGGGCGACTGAAGCTTTCTTT
CDR3aa: CSASGGATEAFF

abundance: .
v_gene: TRBV4-2
len: 15
j_gene: TRBJ1-2
d_gene: .
CDR3nt: TGTGCCAGCAGCCAAGAAGTGTTGGAGAGATATGGCTACACCTTC
CDR3aa: CASSQEVLERYGYTF

abundance: few
v_gene: TRBV4-1
len: 14
j_gene: TRBJ2-7
d_gene: TRBD1
CDR3nt: TGCGCCAGCAGCTACGACAGGGGAAAGTACGAGCAGTACTTC
CDR3aa: CASSYDRGKYEQYF

abundance: once
v_gene: TRBV3-1/TRBV3-2
len: 14
j_gene: TRBJ2-5
d_gene: .
CDR3nt: TGTGCCAGCAGCCTCGCGGGGACCCAAGAGACCCAGTACTTC
CDR3aa: CASSLAGTQETQYF

abundance: .
v_gene: TRBV6-6
len: 14
j_gene: TRBJ1-1
d_gene: TRBD1
CDR3nt: TGTGCCAGCAGTTATGAGGGGGCGAGCACTGAAGCTTTCTTT
CDR3aa: CASSYEGASTEAFF

abundance: .
v_gene: TRBV12-3/TRBV12-4
len: 12
j_gene: TRBJ2-7
d_gene: .
CDR3nt: TGTGCCAGCAGTTTAGACTACCACGAGCAGTACTTC
CDR3aa: CASSLDYHEQYF

abundance: .
v_gene: TRBV6-5
len: 14
j_gene: TRBJ1-4
d_gene: .
CDR3nt: TGTGCCAGCCTAGACAGGTTTTATAATGAAAAACTGTTTTTT
CDR3aa: CASLDRFYNEKLFF

abundance: .
v_gene: TRBV5-1
len: 15
j_gene: TRBJ1-1
d_gene: TRBD1
CDR3nt: TGCGCCAGCAGCTTCACAGGGGTGGGTGACACTGAAGCTTTCTTT
CDR3aa: CASSFTGVGDTEAFF

abundance: .
v_gene: TRBV9
len: 14
j_gene: TRBJ1-2
d_gene: .
CDR3nt: TGTGCCAGCAGCGTAGTTGAGGGTCGGATTGGCTACACCTTC
CDR3aa: CASSVVEGRIGYTF

abundance: .
v_gene: TRBV19
len: 13
j_gene: TRBJ2-7
d_gene: .
CDR3nt: TGTGCCAGTAGTATTCCCGGTTCGAACGAGCAGTACTTC
CDR3aa: CASSIPGSNEQYF

abundance: .
v_gene: TRBV27
len: 14
j_gene: TRBJ1-2
d_gene: .
CDR3nt: TGTGCCAGCAGTAATTCGATAGGGGACTATGGCTACACCTTC
CDR3aa: CASSNSIGDYGYTF

abundance: once
v_gene: TRBV9
len: 17
j_gene: TRBJ1-6
d_gene: TRBD1
CDR3nt: TGTGCCAGCAGCGTAGGGTCAGGGGGGCAGGAGTGGTCACCCCTCCACTTT
CDR3aa: CASSVGSGGQEWSPLHF

abundance: .
v_gene: TRBV7-2
len: 16
j_gene: TRBJ1-3
d_gene: .
CDR3nt: TGTGCCAGCAGCTATCCTTCCGGGAGGCTGAGGAACACCATATATTTT
CDR3aa: CASSYPSGRLRNTIYF

abundance: .
v_gene: TRBV11-2
len: 16
j_gene: TRBJ1-1
d_gene: TRBD1
CDR3nt: TGTGCCAGCAGCTCAACAGGGGCCTGGATGAACACTGAAGCTTTCTTT
CDR3aa: CASSSTGAWMNTEAFF

abundance: .
v_gene: TRBV7-9
len: 15
j_gene: TRBJ1-1
d_gene: .
CDR3nt: TGTGCCAGCAGCTTAGGTACCGGCGCCCGAGGCCGCGCTTTCTTT
CDR3aa: CASSLGTGARGRAFF

abundance: .
v_gene: TRBV5-4
len: 17
j_gene: TRBJ1-1
d_gene: TRBD1
CDR3nt: TGTGCCAGCAGCGGGGGACAGGGGGCGTCGAGGGGCACTGAAGCTTTCTTT
CDR3aa: CASSGGQGASRGTEAFF

abundance: .
v_gene: TRBV7-9
len: 18
j_gene: TRBJ1-4
d_gene: TRBD1
CDR3nt: TGTGCCAGCAGCTTAGGTTCCGGGACAGGGGTCACTAATGAAAAACTGTTTTTT
CDR3aa: CASSLGSGTGVTNEKLFF

abundance: few
v_gene: TRBV11-2
len: 15
j_gene: TRBJ1-6
d_gene: .
CDR3nt: TGTGCCAGCAGCTCCCAAGGGGTTCCTAATTCACCCCTCCACTTT
CDR3aa: CASSSQGVPNSPLHF

abundance: .
v_gene: TRBV11-3
len: 14
j_gene: TRBJ1-3
d_gene: .
CDR3nt: TGTGCCAGCAGCCCCGGGGGCTCTGGAAACACCATATATTTT
CDR3aa: CASSPGGSGNTIYF

abundance: .
v_gene: TRBV30
len: 13
j_gene: TRBJ1-1
d_gene: .
CDR3nt: TGTGCCTGGGCTGCGTTGATGAACACTGAAGCTTTCTTT
CDR3aa: CAWAALMNTEAFF

abundance: .
v_gene: TRBV4-1
len: 16
j_gene: TRBJ1-5
d_gene: TRBD1
CDR3nt: TGCGCCAGCAGCCAGGGCGACAGGGGGCCGAATCAGCCCCAGCATTTT
CDR3aa: CASSQGDRGPNQPQHF

abundance: once
v_gene: TRBV5-1
len: 14
j_gene: TRBJ1-1
d_gene: .
CDR3nt: TGCGCCAGCAGCCAACAGGGAGTCGGCACTGAAGCTTTCTTT
CDR3aa: CASSQQGVGTEAFF